A selection of T cell receptor beta chains follows, all from one sample in a study of T cell changes during pregnancy in multiple sclerosis. Clones were sequenced by immunoSEQ multiplex PCR, and TCRdb holds only the in-frame ones, with some missing. The sample carries roughly 75,000 clones, 70% to 90% recorded once. This specimen consisted of peripheral blood, obtained before pregnancy. These receptors all come from a female donor with multiple sclerosis, enrolled in a pregnancy study. Each CDR3 is given with its conserved first and last residue. A D gene is named only where the DNA matches it firmly. Size is omitted from some rows. Given values are once, few, many or a class for expanded clones.

abundance	d_gene	v_gene	j_gene	CDR3nt	CDR3aa
-	-	TRBV2	TRBJ1-1	TGTGCCAGCACGGGACTTATGAACACTGAAGCTTTCTTT	CASTGLMNTEAFF
-	TRBD1	TRBV7-6	TRBJ1-1	TGTGCCAGCAGCCGACAGGGGAAGGGCGTCGAAGCTTTCTTT	CASSRQGKGVEAFF
-	TRBD1	TRBV9	TRBJ1-5	TGTGCCAGCAGCGTACGCTACGGACAGGGTTTTTGGCCCCAGCATTTT	CASSVRYGQGFWPQHF
-	-	TRBV9	TRBJ2-5	TGTGCCAGCAGCGTAGTTCCAGGGGAGACCCAGTACTTC	CASSVVPGETQYF
-	TRBD1	TRBV30	TRBJ1-1	TGTGCCTGGACGGCCCGCGGGACAGTGTTGAACACTGAAGCTTTCTTT	CAWTARGTVLNTEAFF
-	TRBD1	TRBV28	TRBJ1-5	TGTGCCAGCAGTGCGACCGGGACAGGTCGTCATCAGCCCCAGCATTTT	CASSATGTGRHQPQHF
-	TRBD2	TRBV6-1	TRBJ2-5	TGTGCCAGCAGTGGGACTAGCGGGGGGGCAGAGACCCAGTACTTC	CASSGTSGGAETQYF
-	TRBD2	TRBV4-1	TRBJ2-5	TGCGCCAGCAGCGCTAGCGGGCCATCCTACCAAGAGACCCAGTACTTC	CASSASGPSYQETQYF
-	TRBD1	TRBV29-1	TRBJ2-1	TGCAGCGTTGAGCGGACAGGGGCCTACAATGAGCAGTTCTTC	CSVERTGAYNEQFF
-	TRBD2	TRBV15	TRBJ2-3	TGTGCCACCAGCAGAGGTGCGGGGGACACAGATACGCAGTATTTT	CATSRGAGDTDTQYF
-	TRBD2	TRBV9	TRBJ2-1	TGTGCCAGCAGCCCAGGCCTTAGCGGGGGGGCCGTGGATGAGCAGTTCTTC	CASSPGLSGGAVDEQFF
-	-	TRBV4-1	TRBJ2-7	TGCGCCAGCAGCCAAGATCAGCACGGTCGGGACGAGCAGTACTTC	CASSQDQHGRDEQYF
few	-	TRBV7-9	TRBJ2-1	TGTGCCAGCAGCCCGGGGAGAGTAAGGTGGAATGAGCAGTTCTTC	CASSPGRVRWNEQFF